This T cell receptor (beta chain) was identified during a study of beta chain features in type 1 diabetes. Study-wide points: Sequencing from cDNA could over-represent high-TCR-expressing cells.

To note about this clone: Its antigen is not known.

All of the isolated RNA was reverse transcribed, so expressed TCRB transcripts were sequenced. Sequenced by immunoSEQ multiplex PCR; TCRdb stores in-frame clones only, minus some. The top ten hold 5.5% to 7.5% of the sample, which has 250,000 to 400,000 clones, 11% to 15% seen once. Per the germline V gene, CDR1 is ENHRY and CDR2 is SYGVKD. The CDR3 sequence is 17 residues long. The V gene end was trimmed by 10 bases and the J gene end by 0 bases; junction bases not matched to a gene: 11. The sequence was obtained from a man younger than 45 in good health. The chain joins TRBV10-3 to TRBJ2-1; 11 bases match TRBD2. The sequenced material came from central memory CD4+ T cells from blood. The CDR3 DNA reads TGTGCCACCCAGGGTCTAGCGGGGGGCCGCTCCTACAATGAGCAGTTCTTC. Residues: CATQGLAGGRSYNEQFF.